This T cell receptor (beta chain) comes out of a study of sequential checkpoint blockade in melanoma. The overall study: First-line arms were nivolumab then ipilimumab, or the reverse, randomized 1:1. Maintenance nivolumab came after either treatment sequence.

The sample's treatment: randomized to nivolumab then ipilimumab (arm A) or the reverse (arm B). Germline V gene sequence: CDR1 LNHDA, CDR2 SQIVND (reference sequence). J lost 5 bases, V lost 6 bases, and 15 bases had no gene match. The CDR3 is 17 residues long. TCRdb's copy holds only in-frame clones and misses some; the assay was immunoSEQ multiplex PCR. The top ten hold approximately 16% of the sample, which has under 20,000 clones, 56% seen once. The chain joins TRBV19 to TRBJ2-2, with 7 bases fitting TRBD1. This specimen was CD8+ T cells sorted from blood (inferred from file names), taken from a patient given nivolumab and ipilimumab in sequence. The sequence was obtained from a human donor with melanoma. CDR3 DNA sequence: TGTGCCAGTAGACTCACGCCAGGGACAGAGGGGACCGGGGAGCTGTTTTTT. Protein product: CASRLTPGTEGTGELFF.